Below, one T cell receptor (beta chain) is given with its context. Its antigen is still unknown. The source of the sample is a study of Graves' ophthalmopathy and Graves' hyperthyroidism. The study's findings and limits: In blood appeared most of the expanded thyroid clonotypes whose frequency exceeded 0.001. Progression of ophthalmopathy was predicted by the model with roughly 71% sensitivity and roughly 73% specificity.

Amplifying from RNA transcripts, the study obtained TCR beta CDR3 regions. The first-round RT-PCR employed HTBI primers together with the Qiagen OneStep RT-PCR kit. A multiplex PCR was then performed as the second round. MiXCR, run by TCRdb on the multiplex PCR reads, gives a single entry per CDR3 protein. The table records over a million distinct CDR3 sequences, 35% to 40% of them present only once. The sample taken for sequencing was peripheral blood or thyroid tissue (not recorded which). This clonotype was sampled from an adult man with Graves' hyperthyroidism.

The CDR3 DNA follows: TGTGCCAGCAGCGTAGAAGAGGGAAACGACTACGAGCAGTACTTC. The encoded protein is CASSVEEGNDYEQYF. This sequence joins TRBV9 and TRBJ2-7, with a possible D match to TRBD2 (5 bases). From germline, CDR1 is SGDLS and CDR2 YYNGEE. V shed 0 bases and J shed 3 bases, with 13 bases lying between them. The CDR3 contains 15 residues.